The 21 T cell receptor beta chains listed next were all sequenced from one sample in a study of control samples from healthy donors and cancer patients. Here immunoSEQ multiplex PCR was the method, and the copy in TCRdb shows in-frame clones only, minus some. Of approximately 150,000 clones in the sample, roughly 89% were seen once. Sequencing was performed on blood. These receptor sequences come from a man aged 25 to 40 in good health.

The chain carries TRBV7-2 and TRBJ2-5; D may be TRBD1 (6 bases). V lost 4 bases, J lost 1 base, and 16 bases lay in between. The CDR3 covers 16 residues. The germline V gene has CDR1 SGHTA and CDR2 FQGNSA. The CDR3 loop is CASSSYGGISQETQYF. CDR3 DNA: TGTGCCAGCAGCTCATATGGGGGCATATCCCAAGAGACCCAGTACTTC.

The chain combines TRBV6-5 with TRBJ2-7; a weak D match, TRBD1 (6 bases). The CDR3 has 11 amino acids. Trimming cost V 8 bases and J 3 bases, with 8 bases left between them. Germline CDR1 is MNHEY and CDR2 is SVGAGI. The CDR3 reads CASRDNYEQYF. The CDR3 region has the DNA TGTGCCAGCCGGGACAACTACGAGCAGTACTTC.

The chain carries TRBV18 and TRBJ1-3; no reliable D call. The CDR3 is made up of 14 amino acids. The germline V and J ends were trimmed by 5 bases and 8 bases, with 16 bases remaining between them. CDR1 is KGHSH, CDR2 LQKENI, per germline. CDR3 residues: CASSFSHSQDTIYF. Written as DNA, the CDR3 is TGTGCCAGCTCATTCTCTCACAGCCAGGACACCATATATTTT.

This chain connects TRBV27 to TRBJ2-4, with D unresolved. This CDR3 is built from 13 residues. The V end was cut by 4 bases, the J end by 9 bases, with 13 bases between. Germline V gene lookup returns CDR1 MNHEY and CDR2 SMNVEV (reference sequence). The CDR3 protein is CASSWNPDRIQYF. The CDR3 DNA reads as TGTGCCAGCAGTTGGAATCCGGATCGCATTCAGTACTTC.

V is TRBV5-5 and J is TRBJ2-3; possible D gene TRBD1, 6 bases. Germline CDR1 and CDR2: SGHKS and YYEKEE (reference sequence). Trimming removed 3 bases at V and 4 bases at J, with 12 bases between. The CDR3 loop spans 14 amino acids. CDR3: CASSSKKGADTQYF. The CDR3 DNA sequence: TGTGCCAGCAGCTCTAAAAAGGGGGCAGATACGCAGTATTTT.

The chain uses TRBV2 and TRBJ1-3; unclear D gene. The CDR3 extends over 15 amino acids. The V gene lost 7 bases and the J gene lost 1 base, with 14 bases spanning the gap. Germline assignment: CDR1 SNHLY and CDR2 FYNNEI. The CDR3 nucleotides are TGTGCCAGCATGCCGGGAGTAAGGTCTGGAAACACCATATATTTT. It encodes CASMPGVRSGNTIYF.

The chain's CDR3 is CASSQDRSGGEKLFF. The CDR3 region has the DNA TGCGCCAGCAGCCAAGATCGTTCCGGTGGTGAAAAACTGTTTTTT. The gene calls are TRBV4-3 and TRBJ1-4; D call uncertain. CDR3 length: 15 amino acids. Germline V gives CDR1 LGHNA, CDR2 YSLEER. The V and J ends lost 0 bases and 7 bases respectively, with 12 bases between them.

The CDR3 is CASSPRASGRIYEQYF. The CDR3 DNA reads TGTGCCAGCAGCCCTCGCGCTAGCGGGAGAATCTACGAGCAGTACTTC. J is TRBJ2-7 and V is TRBV7-2, with TRBD2 identical over 10 bases. The V segment lost 5 bases and the J segment 3 bases; nucleotides outside the gene matches: 10. There are 16 residues in the CDR3. Germline CDR1 reads SGHTA; CDR2 reads FQGNSA.

The CDR3 sequence: CASSQDSGAGANVLTF. The DNA of the CDR3 is TGTGCCAGCAGCCAAGATTCAGGGGCTGGGGCCAACGTCCTGACTTTC. The V gene is TRBV4-2, the J gene TRBJ2-6, with D maybe TRBD1 (6 bases). V lost 0 bases and J 2 bases, leaving 8 bases between the germline ends. This CDR3 is 16 amino acids long. Per the germline V gene, CDR1 is LGHNA and CDR2 is YNFKEQ.

This chain connects TRBV15 to TRBJ1-1; D is unresolved. The length of the CDR3 is 11 residues. The V end was cut by 7 bases, the J end by 1 base, with 4 bases between. Germline CDR1 is LNHNV and CDR2 is YYDKDF (reference sequence). The CDR3, as DNA: TGTGCCACCATGGGGAACACTGAAGCTTTCTTT. Protein sequence: CATMGNTEAFF. The full variable domain, with the rest looked up from reference TRBV15 and TRBJ1-1, is DAMVIQNPRYQVTQFGKPVTLSCSQTLNHNVMYWYQQKSSQAPKLLFHYYDKDFNNEADTPDNFQSRRPNTSFCFLDIRSPGLGDTAMYLCATMGNTEAFFGQGTRLTVV.

The V and J genes are TRBV7-9 and TRBJ2-2; 9 nucleotides align to TRBD2. V was pared by 5 bases and J by 0 bases, with 4 bases of the junction left unmatched. CDR1 is SEHNR, CDR2 FQNEAQ, per germline (reference sequence). The length of the CDR3 is 16 residues. The CDR3 nucleotides are TGTGCCAGCAGCCTTCTAGCGGGGACGAACACCGGGGAGCTGTTTTTT. Amino acids: CASSLLAGTNTGELFF.

CDR3 bases: TGTGCCAGCAGTTCGGGACTAGCGGGAGGGCGGGGTACGCAGTATTTT. This codes for CASSSGLAGGRGTQYF. The chain combines TRBV27 with TRBJ2-3; 16 bases agree with TRBD2. The CDR3 runs to 16 residues. The V segment lost 4 bases and the J segment 8 bases; nucleotides outside the gene matches: 6. CDR1 MNHEY and CDR2 SMNVEV come from the germline V gene (reference sequence).

The V gene is TRBV6-2 or TRBV6-3, the J gene TRBJ2-2; D is uncertain. Looked up from germline, CDR1 is MNHEY and CDR2 is SVGEGT. The CDR3 loop spans 12 amino acids. V was cut by 3 bases and J by 7 bases, with 6 bases left in between. The DNA of the CDR3 is TGTGCCAGCAGTTATGAGTTCGGGGAGCTGTTTTTT. As protein: CASSYEFGELFF.

This chain connects TRBV3-1 (or the pseudogene TRBV3-2) to TRBJ1-2, with D uncertain. Trimming stripped 0 bases from V and 3 bases from J, with 5 bases between. Germline CDR1 is LGHDT and CDR2 is YNNKEL (reference sequence). This CDR3 is built from 13 residues. The CDR3 protein is CASSQETDYGYTF. The CDR3 DNA sequence: TGTGCCAGCAGCCAAGAGACTGACTATGGCTACACCTTC.

This clone was observed a handful of times. The sample has other DNA sequences that encode this CDR3 too. The chain has TRBV6-2 or TRBV6-3 and TRBJ1-1, with a weak D call TRBD1 (5 bases). Germline CDR1 MNHEY, CDR2 SVGEGT. Between the trimmed V and J ends, which lost 2 bases and 2 bases, there was a span of 6 bases. The length of the CDR3 is 13 residues. The DNA of the CDR3 is TGTGCCAGCAGTTACCGGGACAACACTGAAGCTTTCTTT. This codes for CASSYRDNTEAFF.

The rearrangement links TRBV2 to TRBJ1-2; no definite D call. CDR1 is SNHLY, CDR2 FYNNEI, per germline. The CDR3 is 12 residues long. V was trimmed by 4 bases and J by 5 bases, leaving 8 bases between them. The CDR3 loop is CASSGLGYGYTF. CDR3 DNA: TGTGCCAGCAGTGGGTTAGGTTATGGCTACACCTTC.

The chain is built from TRBV7-9 and TRBJ2-7; 8 nucleotides agree with TRBD2. This CDR3 spans 15 amino acids. CDR1 and CDR2 from the germline V gene are SEHNR and FQNEAQ (reference sequence). V lost 5 bases to trimming and J lost 1 base; unmatched junction nucleotides: 7. The CDR3 bases are TGTGCCAGCAGCCCTACCGGGACTAGTTCCTACGAGCAGTACTTC. As protein: CASSPTGTSSYEQYF.

The rearrangement joins TRBV24-1 to TRBJ2-5, with a tentative D call TRBD2 (6 bases). The CDR3 loop spans 12 amino acids. From germline, CDR1 is KGHDR and CDR2 SFDVKD. Deletions cut 9 bases from V and 4 bases from J, with 11 bases between. The CDR3 DNA is TGTGCCACCGGGGGGACGGGAGAGACCCAGTACTTC. Encoded protein: CATGGTGETQYF.

This rearrangement joins TRBV11-3 to TRBJ2-3, with D unresolved. Between the trimmed V and J ends, which lost 0 bases and 5 bases, there was a span of 6 bases. This CDR3 spans 13 amino acids. Germline V lookup: CDR1 SGHNT, CDR2 YENEEA. The CDR3 reads CASSLEDKDTQYF. CDR3 sequence (DNA): TGTGCCAGCAGCTTAGAGGATAAAGATACGCAGTATTTT.

This chain joins TRBV3-1 (or the pseudogene TRBV3-2) and TRBJ2-2; 11 nucleotides line up with TRBD2. Germline V CDR1 and CDR2: LGHDT, YNNKEL (reference sequence). This CDR3 has 15 residues. With V trimmed by 4 bases and J by 4 bases, 2 bases remained unmatched. The chain's CDR3 is CASSPGTSGTGELFF. The CDR3 region has the DNA TGTGCCAGCAGCCCGGGGACTAGCGGCACCGGGGAGCTGTTTTTT.

The V gene is TRBV24-1, the J gene TRBJ2-3; D is perhaps TRBD1 or TRBD2 (6 bases each). Germline values: CDR1 KGHDR, CDR2 SFDVKD. V gave up 10 bases and J gave up 0 bases, with 7 bases separating them. The CDR3 contains 12 residues. CDR3: CATGGSTDTQYF. The CDR3 DNA reads as TGTGCCACGGGGGGCAGCACAGATACGCAGTATTTT.